This T cell receptor beta chain was documented in a study of T-cell reconstitution after alpha-beta-depleted transplantation in children. J gave up 8 bases and V 6 bases, and 11 bases lay outside the gene matches. CDR1 is MNHEY, CDR2 SVGAGI, per germline. This CDR3 has 15 residues. Unique molecular identifiers were incorporated during preparation of the TCRbeta library. One entry per CDR3 protein results from TCRdb running MiXCR on the PCR reads. This table holds tens of thousands of distinct CDR3 sequences, roughly half found once. The chain employs TRBV6-5 and TRBJ1-4; 8 positions agree with TRBD1. Specimen: peripheral blood, collected before TCRalphabeta/CD19-depleted stem cell transplant. The TCR sequence derives from a boy under two years old with SCID, due to receive a stem cell transplant. The CDR3, as DNA: TGTGCCAGCAGCTTACCCGGGACAGGAGGGGAAAAACTGTTTTTT. Translated, it gives CASSLPGTGGEKLFF.